A single sample is the source of the 17 T cell receptor beta chains below, sequenced in a study of blood T cell repertoires in COVID-19. Assay used: immunoSEQ multiplex PCR; TCRdb lists only in-frame clones, some missing. The repertoire holds about 210,000 clones, with 80% as singletons. Sequenced sample: peripheral blood. These receptors all come from a human donor in a cohort sampled during active COVID-19.

The rearrangement uses TRBV4-3 and TRBJ2-7; D might be TRBD2 (5 bases). Germline V gene data show CDR1 as LGHNA and CDR2 as YSLEER. The length of the CDR3 is 13 residues. With 0 bases removed from V and 2 bases from J, the gap between germline ends came to 5 bases. CDR3 DNA: TGCGCCAGCAGCCAAGACGGGGCCTACGAGCAGTACTTC. Residues: CASSQDGAYEQYF.

This sequence joins TRBV5-6 and TRBJ1-2; TRBD1 is a possible D gene (6 bases). In germline, CDR1 is SGHDT, CDR2 YYEEEE. The V end was cut by 4 bases, the J end by 7 bases, with 11 bases between. The CDR3 totals 12 residues. The CDR3 reads CASSPEGVGYTF. CDR3 coding DNA: TGTGCCAGCAGCCCAGAGGGGGTTGGCTACACCTTC.

The gene calls are TRBV7-2 and TRBJ2-7, with a possible D match to TRBD1 (6 bases). The V gene lost 5 bases and the J gene lost 5 bases, with 16 bases spanning the gap. The CDR3 is 14 amino acids. Germline assignment: CDR1 SGHTA and CDR2 FQGNSA. In nucleotides, the CDR3 is TGTGCCAGCAGCCCCCGACTGGGGGCCCACGAGCAGTACTTC. Its protein is CASSPRLGAHEQYF.

V usage is TRBV5-1 and J usage is TRBJ1-2; 8 bases map to TRBD1. Germline trimming cut 3 bases from V and 0 bases from J; bases unmatched to any gene: 4. This CDR3 spans 15 amino acids. Germline V gene sequence: CDR1 SGHRS, CDR2 YFSETQ. Here the CDR3 reads CASSSGQVANYGYTF. In DNA form, the CDR3 reads TGCGCCAGCAGCTCGGGACAGGTAGCTAACTATGGCTACACCTTC.

The chain employs TRBV3-1 (or the pseudogene TRBV3-2) and TRBJ2-3, with 9 bases aligning to TRBD2. The germline V gene has CDR1 LGHDT and CDR2 YNNKEL (reference sequence). The CDR3 runs 17 residues. J lost 6 bases, V lost 0 bases, and 10 bases had no gene match. CDR3: CASSQDTSGGPLDTQYF. CDR3 sequence (DNA): TGTGCCAGCAGCCAAGATACAAGCGGGGGGCCCCTGGATACGCAGTATTTT.

V usage is TRBV11-2 and J usage is TRBJ1-2; possible D gene TRBD1, 5 bases. The germline V and J ends were trimmed by 1 base and 4 bases, with 10 bases remaining between them. The CDR3 consists of 14 residues. Germline V lookup: CDR1 SGHAT, CDR2 FQNNGV. CDR3 amino acids: CASSLVEGLYGYTF. In DNA, the CDR3 is TGTGCCAGCAGCTTAGTGGAGGGGCTCTATGGCTACACCTTC.

The chain has TRBV9 and TRBJ2-1; TRBD2 matches 8 bases. The ends lost 2 bases at V and 4 bases at J; junction bases unmatched: 5. Germline V gene sequence: CDR1 SGDLS, CDR2 YYNGEE. The CDR3 runs 15 residues. The CDR3 DNA reads as TGTGCCAGCAGCGTTGGCCCGGGGGGGTACAATGAGCAGTTCTTC. This sequence encodes CASSVGPGGYNEQFF.

The rearrangement uses TRBV25-1 and TRBJ1-2; maybe TRBD1 (6 bases). Between the trimmed V and J ends, which lost 7 bases and 2 bases, there was a span of 17 bases. The CDR3 consists of 15 residues. Germline V gene sequence: CDR1 MGHDK, CDR2 SYGVNS. The CDR3 DNA reads TGTGCCAGCAACCTAGGGGGGGCTGGAAACTATGGCTACACCTTC. It codes for CASNLGGAGNYGYTF.

The chain recombines TRBV7-6 with TRBJ2-1; 8 bases are a match to TRBD2. The length of the CDR3 is 14 residues. Germline assignment: CDR1 SGHVS and CDR2 FNYEAQ. The V segment lost 1 base and the J segment 9 bases; nucleotides outside the gene matches: 5. The CDR3 DNA reads TGTGCCAGCAGCTTAGAAGCGGGAGCGTTTGAGCAGTTCTTC. Protein sequence: CASSLEAGAFEQFF.

The chain carries TRBV27 and TRBJ1-6; maybe TRBD1 (5 bases). Per germline, CDR1 MNHEY and CDR2 SMNVEV (reference sequence). V gave up 4 bases and J gave up 0 bases, with 13 bases separating them. The CDR3 extends over 17 amino acids. This CDR3 is CASSSSGGGSYNSPLHF. The CDR3 coding sequence is TGTGCCAGCAGTTCGAGCGGGGGGGGCTCCTATAATTCACCCCTCCACTTT.

The chain uses TRBV28 and TRBJ2-1; 8 bases line up with TRBD2. Germline V CDR1 and CDR2: MDHEN, SYDVKM. The CDR3 loop spans 13 amino acids. Trimming cost V 4 bases and J 6 bases; bases outside gene matches: 2. The CDR3 region has the DNA TGTGCCAGCAGTTCCGGGGGGGCCAATGAGCAGTTCTTC. Translation gives CASSSGGANEQFF.

The gene calls are TRBV5-1 and TRBJ2-5; D may be TRBD1 (5 bases). This CDR3 is built from 15 residues. In germline, CDR1 is SGHRS, CDR2 YFSETQ. V was trimmed by 0 bases and J by 2 bases, leaving 11 bases between them. The CDR3 nucleotides are TGCGCCAGCAGCTTGGCCGCGACAGCACAAGAGACCCAGTACTTC. Its protein product is CASSLAATAQETQYF.

This chain's CDR3 is CASSPTGAPNYGYTF. The CDR3 nucleotides read TGTGCCAGCAGCCCGACAGGGGCACCTAACTATGGCTACACCTTC. The chain links TRBV14 to TRBJ1-2; 8 bases agree with TRBD1. The CDR3 runs to 15 residues. Per the germline V gene, CDR1 is SGHDN and CDR2 is FVKESK. The V gene end was trimmed by 4 bases and the J gene end by 0 bases; junction bases not matched to a gene: 4.

The CDR3 protein is CASSLVSGGQETQYF. CDR3 DNA: TGTGCCAGCAGCTTAGTTAGCGGGGGGCAAGAGACCCAGTACTTC. The rearrangement joins TRBV7-3 to TRBJ2-5; TRBD2 aligns across 10 bases. Looked up from germline, CDR1 is SGHTA and CDR2 is FQGTGA. The J segment lost 2 bases and the V segment lost 2 bases, leaving 2 bases of the junction unmatched. This CDR3 has 15 residues. Supplemented by reference TRBV7-3 and TRBJ2-5, the full variable domain reads GAGVSQTPSNKVTEKGKYVELRCDPISGHTALYWYRQSLGQGPEFLIYFQGTGAADDSGLPNDRFFAVRPEGSVSTLKIQRTERGDSAVYLCASSLVSGGQETQYFGPGTRLLVL.

The chain uses TRBV27 and TRBJ2-7, with a weak D call TRBD2 (7 bases). Germline values: CDR1 MNHEY, CDR2 SMNVEV (reference sequence). The CDR3 extends over 14 amino acids. Trimming pared 6 bases from V and 5 bases from J, leaving 17 bases between. Here the CDR3 DNA reads TGTGCCAGCAGCATCATGGGGGGGGGCCACGAGCAGTACTTC. This sequence encodes CASSIMGGGHEQYF.

The gene calls are TRBV4-3 and TRBJ2-1; D perhaps matches TRBD1 (6 bases). Trimming stripped 3 bases from V and 8 bases from J, with 11 bases between. CDR3 size: 13 residues. In germline, CDR1 is LGHNA, CDR2 YSLEER. In DNA, the CDR3 is TGCGCCAGCAGCCATGCCCAGGGGTATGAGCAGTTCTTC. It yields the protein CASSHAQGYEQFF.

This sequence joins TRBV10-3 and TRBJ2-3; 12 bases agree with TRBD1. The CDR3 loop spans 19 amino acids. The germline CDR1 and CDR2 sequences are ENHRY and SYGVKD. The V segment lost 4 bases and the J segment 1 base; nucleotides outside the gene matches: 12. CDR3 residues: CAISGQGQGARSRTDTQYF. The CDR3 bases are TGTGCCATCAGTGGCCAGGGACAGGGGGCCAGGTCCCGCACAGATACGCAGTATTTT.